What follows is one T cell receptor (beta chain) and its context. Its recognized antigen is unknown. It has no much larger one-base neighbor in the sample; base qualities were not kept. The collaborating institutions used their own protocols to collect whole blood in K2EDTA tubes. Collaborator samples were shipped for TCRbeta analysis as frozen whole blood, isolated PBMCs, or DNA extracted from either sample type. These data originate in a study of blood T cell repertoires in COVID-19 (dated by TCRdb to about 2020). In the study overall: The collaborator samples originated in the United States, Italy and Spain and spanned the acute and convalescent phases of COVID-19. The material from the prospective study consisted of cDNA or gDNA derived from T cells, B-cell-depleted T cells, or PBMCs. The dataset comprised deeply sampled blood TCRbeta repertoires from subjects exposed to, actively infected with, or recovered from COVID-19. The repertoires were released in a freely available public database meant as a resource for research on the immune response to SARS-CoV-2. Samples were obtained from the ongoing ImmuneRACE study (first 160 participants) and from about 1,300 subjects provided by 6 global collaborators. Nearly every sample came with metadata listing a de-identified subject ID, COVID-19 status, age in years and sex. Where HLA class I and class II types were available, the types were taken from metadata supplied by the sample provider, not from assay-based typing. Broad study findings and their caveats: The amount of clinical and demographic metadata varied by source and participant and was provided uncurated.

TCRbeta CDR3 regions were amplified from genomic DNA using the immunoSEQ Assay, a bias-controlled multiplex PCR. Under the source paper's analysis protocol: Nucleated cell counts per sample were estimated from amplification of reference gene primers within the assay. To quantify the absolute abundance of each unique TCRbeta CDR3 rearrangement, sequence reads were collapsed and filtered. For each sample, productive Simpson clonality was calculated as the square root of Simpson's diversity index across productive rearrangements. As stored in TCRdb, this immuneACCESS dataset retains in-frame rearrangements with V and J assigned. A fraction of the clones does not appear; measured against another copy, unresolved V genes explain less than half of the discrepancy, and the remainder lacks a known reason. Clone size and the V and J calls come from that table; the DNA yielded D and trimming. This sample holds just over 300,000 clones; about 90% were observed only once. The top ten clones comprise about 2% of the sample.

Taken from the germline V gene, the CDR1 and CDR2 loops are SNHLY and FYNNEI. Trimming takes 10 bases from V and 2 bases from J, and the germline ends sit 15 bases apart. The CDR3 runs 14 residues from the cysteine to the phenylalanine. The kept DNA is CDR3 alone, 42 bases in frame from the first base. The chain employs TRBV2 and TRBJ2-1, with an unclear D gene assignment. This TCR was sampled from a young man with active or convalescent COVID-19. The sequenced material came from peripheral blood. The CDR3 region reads CAILRHGTYNEQFF. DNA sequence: TGTGCCATCCTACGACACGGAACCTACAATGAGCAGTTCTTC.